One and the same sample provided the 13 T cell receptor beta chains below, sequenced in a study of blood T cell repertoires in COVID-19. Sequenced by immunoSEQ multiplex PCR; TCRdb stores in-frame clones only, minus some. Of about 100,000 clones detected, roughly 92% appear once; the ten largest clones hold 2.1%. The sequencing input was peripheral blood. Receptor source: a man aged 50 or older with active COVID-19.

The chain couples TRBV15 to TRBJ2-3; D perhaps matches TRBD2 (6 bases). Trimming shortened V by 3 bases and J by 4 bases, and 17 bases separated the two germline ends. The CDR3 extends over 16 amino acids. The germline gives CDR1 LNHNV, CDR2 YYDKDF (reference sequence). CDR3 coding DNA: TGTGCCACCAGCAGGATGGCGGGGCGGGATGCAGATACGCAGTATTTT. Residues: CATSRMAGRDADTQYF.

The chain is built from TRBV7-3 and TRBJ2-3; 8 nucleotides match TRBD2. The CDR3 has 17 amino acids. V was clipped by 5 bases and J by 2 bases; unmatched bases: 12. Per the germline V gene, CDR1 is SGHTA and CDR2 is FQGTGA. The CDR3 here is CASSPHLRGGNTDTQYF. In DNA, the CDR3 is TGTGCCAGCAGCCCCCACCTCCGCGGGGGGAACACAGATACGCAGTATTTT.

The rearrangement uses TRBV4-1 and TRBJ1-4; no clear D gene. Trimming stripped 3 bases from V and 6 bases from J, with 5 bases between. Germline-derived CDR1 and CDR2 are MGHRA and YSYEKL. The CDR3 sequence is 12 residues long. The CDR3 is CASSHTHEKLFF. CDR3 nucleotides: TGCGCCAGCAGCCACACTCATGAAAAACTGTTTTTT.

The genes are TRBV30 and TRBJ2-3; TRBD2 might be the D (5 bases). Per the germline V gene, CDR1 is GTSNPN and CDR2 is SVGIG (reference sequence). V shed 2 bases and J shed 2 bases, with 14 bases lying between them. The CDR3 spans 15 residues. CDR3: CAWSLMDFLTDTQYF. The CDR3 DNA follows: TGTGCCTGGAGTTTAATGGACTTCCTCACAGATACGCAGTATTTT.

This clone appeared once. This chain uses TRBV4-1 with TRBJ2-2, with D unclear. CDR1 is MGHRA, CDR2 YSYEKL, per germline. V gave up 0 bases and J gave up 7 bases, with 3 bases separating them. The CDR3 spans 12 residues. The CDR3 reads CASSQDIGELFF. CDR3 bases: TGCGCCAGCAGCCAAGATATCGGGGAGCTGTTTTTT.

This rearrangement joins TRBV11-3 to TRBJ1-1, with a possible D match to TRBD1 (5 bases). Germline assignment: CDR1 SGHNT and CDR2 YENEEA. V lost 1 base, J lost 1 base, and 16 bases lay in between. The CDR3 has 17 residues. CDR3 region: CASSLGWVGGENTEAFF. CDR3 in DNA: TGTGCCAGCAGCTTAGGGTGGGTTGGAGGGGAGAACACTGAAGCTTTCTTT.

The chain uses TRBV4-1 and TRBJ1-1, with TRBD1 matching over 7 bases. The CDR3 length is 15 residues. From germline, CDR1 is MGHRA and CDR2 YSYEKL. V gave up 0 bases and J gave up 7 bases; unmatched junction bases: 8. CDR3 loop: CASSQDRGGFGEAFF. CDR3 DNA sequence: TGCGCCAGCAGCCAAGATCGAGGGGGCTTCGGTGAAGCTTTCTTT.

This chain links TRBV19 with TRBJ1-1; TRBD1 might be the D (5 bases). Per the germline V gene, CDR1 is LNHDA and CDR2 is SQIVND (reference sequence). With 4 bases removed from V and 0 bases from J, the gap between germline ends came to 9 bases. The CDR3 has 14 residues. DNA for the CDR3: TGTGCCAGTAGTAAAGGACACCTGAACACTGAAGCTTTCTTT. This encodes CASSKGHLNTEAFF.

The chain uses TRBV6-6 and TRBJ1-4; D is perhaps TRBD1 (6 bases). The V gene's germline CDR1 is MNHNY and CDR2 SVGAGI (reference sequence). V was pared by 6 bases and J by 10 bases, with 15 bases between. The CDR3 has 13 amino acids. The CDR3 loop reads CASSPDSLTKLFF. CDR3 nucleotide sequence: TGTGCCAGCAGCCCGGACAGCTTGACAAAACTGTTTTTT.

The chain joins TRBV14 to TRBJ1-3; D call uncertain. V was pared by 1 base and J by 5 bases, with 6 bases between. The CDR3 is made up of 13 amino acids. Germline V CDR1 and CDR2: SGHDN, FVKESK. The CDR3 region has the DNA TGTGCCAGCAGCCAAGCGCTAAGAAACACCATATATTTT. Amino acids: CASSQALRNTIYF.

V and J are TRBV7-2 and TRBJ2-1; 8 bases agree with TRBD2. V dropped 5 bases and J dropped 5; count of bases not matched to a gene: 8. Germline assignment: CDR1 SGHTA and CDR2 FQGNSA. CDR3 length equals 15 residues. CDR3 in amino acids: CASSPPGTRHNEQFF. CDR3 DNA sequence: TGTGCCAGCAGCCCACCCGGGACTAGACACAATGAGCAGTTCTTC.

This rearrangement joins TRBV6-1 to TRBJ2-7; 7 nucleotides align to TRBD2. The CDR3 sequence is 14 residues long. The ends lost 2 bases at V and 9 bases at J; junction bases unmatched: 10. Per the germline V gene, CDR1 is MNHNS and CDR2 is SASEGT. The CDR3 DNA reads TGTGCCAGCAGTGAACGGCCGGGGACTATCGTGCAGTACGTC. It specifies CASSERPGTIVQYV.

The rearrangement uses TRBV4-2 and TRBJ1-1, with a possible D match to TRBD1 (6 bases). This CDR3 has 15 amino acids. The V gene's germline CDR1 is LGHNA and CDR2 YNFKEQ. V lost 3 bases and J lost 1, with 12 bases in between. The CDR3 is CASSQESTGNTEAFF. CDR3 nucleotide sequence: TGTGCCAGCAGCCAGGAGTCGACAGGGAACACTGAAGCTTTCTTT.